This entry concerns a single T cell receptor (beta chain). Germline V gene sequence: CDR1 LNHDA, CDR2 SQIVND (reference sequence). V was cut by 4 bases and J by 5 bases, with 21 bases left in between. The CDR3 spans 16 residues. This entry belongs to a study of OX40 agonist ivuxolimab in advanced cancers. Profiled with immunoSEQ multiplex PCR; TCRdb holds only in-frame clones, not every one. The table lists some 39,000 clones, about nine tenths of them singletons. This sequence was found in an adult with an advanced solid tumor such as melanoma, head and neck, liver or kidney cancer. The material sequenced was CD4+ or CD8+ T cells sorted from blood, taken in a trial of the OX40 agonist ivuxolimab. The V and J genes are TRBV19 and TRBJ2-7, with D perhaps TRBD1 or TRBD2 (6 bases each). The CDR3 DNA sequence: TGTGCCAGTAGTAGACGGGGGCAGGGAGGTATGAACGAGCAGTACTTC. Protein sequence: CASSRRGQGGMNEQYF.